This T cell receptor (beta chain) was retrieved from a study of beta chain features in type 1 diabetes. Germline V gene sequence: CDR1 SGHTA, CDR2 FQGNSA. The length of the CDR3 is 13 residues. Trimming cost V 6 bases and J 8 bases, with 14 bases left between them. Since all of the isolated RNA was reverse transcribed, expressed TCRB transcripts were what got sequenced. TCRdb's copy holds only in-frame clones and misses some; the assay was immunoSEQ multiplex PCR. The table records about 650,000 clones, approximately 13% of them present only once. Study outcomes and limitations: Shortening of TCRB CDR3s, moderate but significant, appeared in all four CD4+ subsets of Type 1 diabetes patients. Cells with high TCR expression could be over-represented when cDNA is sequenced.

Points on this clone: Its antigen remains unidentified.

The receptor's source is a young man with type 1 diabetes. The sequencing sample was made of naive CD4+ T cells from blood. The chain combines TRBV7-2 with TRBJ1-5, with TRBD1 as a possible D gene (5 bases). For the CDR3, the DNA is TGTGCCAGCAGGCGGGACCCAAGGGAGCCCCAGCATTTT. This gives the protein CASRRDPREPQHF. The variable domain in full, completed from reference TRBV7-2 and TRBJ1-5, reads GAGVSQSPSNKVTEKGKDVELRCDPISGHTALYWYRQSLGQGLEFLIYFQGNSAPDKSGLPSDRFSAERTGGSVSTLTIQRTQQEDSAVYLCASRRDPREPQHFGDGTRLSIL.